The 8 T cell receptor beta chains given below trace back to one sample, sequenced in a study of T cells in women clearing cervical HPV infection (dated by TCRdb to the late 2010s). The method behind the library was the immunoSEQ multiplex PCR assay. TCRdb obtained this table from immuneACCESS and retained in-frame rearrangements with V and J assigned. These tables miss some clones; where compared with another copy, unresolved V genes account for less than half of the shortfall, and the remainder is unexplained. The sample's table lists a count of 45,000 to 55,000 clones. The biggest ten clones account for around 1.6% of the sample. Specimen: blood buffy coat. These TCRs come from a woman aged 18 to 75 with a cervical HPV16 infection that either progressed to CIN3+ or cleared (not recorded which).

The CDR3 loop is CASSLAPGSSNQPQHF. CDR3 DNA, as far as it was read: TGTGCCAGCTCCCTGGCCCCAGGGAGTAGCAATCAGCCC. The chain is built from TRBV18 and TRBJ1-5, with D perhaps matching TRBD1 (5 bases). The CDR3 end falls 3 residues outside the read, so it is completed with the germline J gene. This CDR3 comprises 16 residues. Germline-derived CDR1 and CDR2 are KGHSH and LQKENI. The V and J ends lost 6 bases and 0 bases respectively, with 15 bases between them. Looking up the rest from reference TRBV18 and TRBJ1-5 gives the full variable domain: NAGVMQNPRHLVRRRGQEARLRCSPMKGHSHVYWYRQLPEEGLKFMVYLQKENIIDESGMPKERFSAEFPKEGPSILRIQQVVRGDSAAYFCASSLAPGSSNQPQHFGDGTRLSIL.

Concerning this clone: Read coverage stops 3 residues before the CDR3 terminus; the germline J gene supplies the remainder. The rearrangement joins TRBV10-3 to TRBJ2-7, with D unresolved. The CDR3 sequence is 14 residues long. Per germline, CDR1 ENHRY and CDR2 SYGVKD. Trimming cost V 3 bases and J 0 bases, with 9 bases left between them. The part of the CDR3 DNA that was read is TGTGCCATCAGTGATTACAGATCCTCCTACGAG. It codes for CAISDYRSSYE. The whole CDR3 protein reads CAISDYRSSYEQYF.

By frequency, this clone is medium-sized (0.01 to 0.1%). The sequence runs out 3 residues before the end of the CDR3; the remainder is reconstructed from the germline J gene. This chain uses TRBV9 with TRBJ2-7; 8 bases fit TRBD2. The V segment lost 4 bases and the J segment 0 bases; nucleotides outside the gene matches: 9. Germline CDR1 reads SGDLS; CDR2 reads YYNGEE. The CDR3 contains 16 residues. CDR3 DNA, as far as it was read: TGTGCCAGCAGCCCCCTTATAGCGGGGAGCTCCTACGAG. The encoded protein is CASSPLIAGSSYE. The entire CDR3 protein is CASSPLIAGSSYEQYF.

Turning to this clone: The read is 3 residues too short to cover the CDR3 end, so that end is filled in from the germline J gene. The gene calls are TRBV7-9 and TRBJ1-2; 8 bases are a match to TRBD1. From germline, CDR1 is SEHNR and CDR2 FQNEAQ (reference sequence). Trimming at V came to 11 bases and at J to 6 bases, leaving 11 bases not matched to a gene. CDR3 length: 13 amino acids. The CDR3 is CASKTGEINGYTF. The sequenced CDR3 bases are TGTGCCTCGAAGACAGGGGAAATAAATGGC.

The CDR3 protein is CASSQYRGSTDTQYF. Incomplete CDR3 DNA: TGTGCCAGCAGCCAATACAGGGGGAGCACAGATACG. The rearrangement joins TRBV7-9 to TRBJ2-3; 8 bases line up with TRBD1. The sequenced fragment ends 3 residues before the CDR3 boundary, so the rest is inferred from the germline J gene. Trimming took 5 bases from V and 0 from J; bases not matched to a gene: 4. Per germline, CDR1 SEHNR and CDR2 FQNEAQ (reference sequence). The CDR3 consists of 15 residues. The full variable domain, rest sourced from reference TRBV7-9 and TRBJ2-3, is DTGVSQNPRHKITKRGQNVTFRCDPISEHNRLYWYRQTLGQGPEFLTYFQNEAQLEKSRLLSDRFSAERPKGSFSTLEIQRTEQGDSAMYLCASSQYRGSTDTQYFGPGTRLTVL.

Details on this clone: The sequence runs out 3 residues before the end of the CDR3; the remainder is reconstructed from the germline J gene. The chain recombines TRBV20-1 with TRBJ1-1, with D tentatively TRBD1 (5 bases). V shed 2 bases and J shed 4 bases, with 17 bases lying between them. Germline CDR1 reads DFQATT; CDR2 reads SNEGSKA (reference sequence). This CDR3 has 15 residues. Incomplete CDR3 DNA: TGCAGTGCTAGACAAGACAGACAGCACCCCACTGAA. It encodes CSARQDRQHPTE. The full CDR3 is CSARQDRQHPTEAFF.

In the case of this clone: Read sequence stops 3 residues before the CDR3 end, and the germline J gene provides the missing end. The V call is TRBV14, the J call TRBJ1-1, with 7 positions matching TRBD1. The trim removed 3 bases at V and 4 bases at J, leaving 5 bases unmatched. The CDR3 spans 14 residues. Germline V gene sequence: CDR1 SGHDN, CDR2 FVKESK. CDR3 bases read: TGTGCCAGCAGCCACTACAGGGGCCTCACTGAA. This sequence encodes CASSHYRGLTE. The CDR3, in full, reads CASSHYRGLTEAFF.

On this clone itself: The CDR3 goes on 3 residues after the read ends, and that part is filled in from the germline J gene. The J gene is TRBJ2-2, the V gene TRBV19; D remains ambiguous. Germline CDR1 LNHDA, CDR2 SQIVND (reference sequence). Trimming shortened V by 5 bases and J by 0 bases, and 7 bases separated the two germline ends. The CDR3 has 14 residues. The CDR3 region is CASSSQANTGELFF. Incomplete CDR3 DNA: TGTGCCAGTAGTTCCCAGGCGAACACCGGGGAG.